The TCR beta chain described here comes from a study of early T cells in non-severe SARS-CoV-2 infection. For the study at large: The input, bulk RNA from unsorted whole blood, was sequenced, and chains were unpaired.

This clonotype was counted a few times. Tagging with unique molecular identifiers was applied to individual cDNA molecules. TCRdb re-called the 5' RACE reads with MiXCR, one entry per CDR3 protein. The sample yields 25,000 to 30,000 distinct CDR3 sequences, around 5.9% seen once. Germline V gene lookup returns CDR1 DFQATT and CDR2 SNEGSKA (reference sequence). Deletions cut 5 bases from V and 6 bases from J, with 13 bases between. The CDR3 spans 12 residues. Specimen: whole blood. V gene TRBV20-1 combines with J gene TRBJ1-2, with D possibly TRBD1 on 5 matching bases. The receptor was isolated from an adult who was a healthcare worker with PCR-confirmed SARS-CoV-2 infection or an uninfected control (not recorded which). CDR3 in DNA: TGCAGTGCTGAGAGAGGGGCTGATGGCTACACCTTC. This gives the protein CSAERGADGYTF.